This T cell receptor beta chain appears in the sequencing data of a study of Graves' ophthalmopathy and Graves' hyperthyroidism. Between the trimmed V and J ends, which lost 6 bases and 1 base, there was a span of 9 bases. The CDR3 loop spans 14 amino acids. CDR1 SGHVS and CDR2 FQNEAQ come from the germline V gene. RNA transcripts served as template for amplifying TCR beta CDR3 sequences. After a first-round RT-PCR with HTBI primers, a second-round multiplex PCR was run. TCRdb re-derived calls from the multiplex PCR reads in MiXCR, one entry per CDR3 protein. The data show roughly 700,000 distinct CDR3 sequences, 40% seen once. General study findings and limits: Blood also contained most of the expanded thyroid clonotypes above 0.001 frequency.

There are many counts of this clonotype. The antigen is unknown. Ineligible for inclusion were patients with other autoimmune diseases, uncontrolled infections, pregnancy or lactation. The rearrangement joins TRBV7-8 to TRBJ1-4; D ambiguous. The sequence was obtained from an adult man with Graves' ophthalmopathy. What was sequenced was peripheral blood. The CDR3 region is CASRLGRTNEKLFF. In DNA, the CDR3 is TGTGCCAGCAGGCTAGGGAGAACTAATGAAAAACTGTTTTTT.